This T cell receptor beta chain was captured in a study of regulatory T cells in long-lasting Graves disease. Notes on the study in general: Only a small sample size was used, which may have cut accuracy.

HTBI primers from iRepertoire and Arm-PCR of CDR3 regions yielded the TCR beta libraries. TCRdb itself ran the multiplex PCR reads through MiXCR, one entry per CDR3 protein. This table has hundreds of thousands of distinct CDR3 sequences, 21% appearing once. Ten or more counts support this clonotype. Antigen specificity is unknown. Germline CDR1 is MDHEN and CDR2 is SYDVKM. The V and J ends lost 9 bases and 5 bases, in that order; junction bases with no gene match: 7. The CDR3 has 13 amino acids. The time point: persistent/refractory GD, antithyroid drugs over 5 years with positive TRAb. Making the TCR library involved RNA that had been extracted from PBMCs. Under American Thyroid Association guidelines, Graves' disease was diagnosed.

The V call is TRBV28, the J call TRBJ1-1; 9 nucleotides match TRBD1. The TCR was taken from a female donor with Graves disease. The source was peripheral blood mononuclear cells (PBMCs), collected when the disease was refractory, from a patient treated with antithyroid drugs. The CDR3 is CARGTGIITEAFF. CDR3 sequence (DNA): TGTGCCAGGGGGACAGGGATTATAACTGAAGCTTTCTTT.